The clone carrying this T cell receptor beta chain was seen ten or more times. Its cognate antigen is unknown. Constant-segment primers and 5'RACE yielded cDNA libraries for TCR alpha and TCR beta, each carrying sample barcodes and UMIs. MiXCR, applied by TCRdb to the 5' RACE reads, yields one record per CDR3 protein. The sample has around 12,000 distinct CDR3 sequences, 14% seen once; the top ten hold roughly 50%. This entry is derived from a study of T-cell memory formation after mild COVID-19. Overall study: Clustering of TCRs was largely donor specific. Study conclusions and caveats: Second-wave clones with a day 37 peak had unconfirmed SARS-CoV-2 specificity.

V lost 4 bases, J lost 8 bases, and 6 bases stayed unmatched. CDR1 and CDR2 from the germline V gene are DFQATT and SNEGSKA (reference sequence). The CDR3 length is 13 residues. This TCR was recovered from a man aged 18 to 30 who had mild COVID-19 (a few samples of this study predate the infection). Cell type and time point are not known. The sequencing input was PBMCs or a T cell subset sorted from them (not recorded which). The rearrangement links TRBV20-1 to TRBJ1-4; TRBD1 agrees at 8 bases. This CDR3 is CSANRGYGEKLFF. The CDR3 DNA reads as TGCAGTGCTAACAGGGGGTACGGGGAAAAACTGTTTTTT.